This T cell receptor (beta chain) was sequenced for a study of T cell responses to AZD1222 COVID-19 vaccine (dated by TCRdb to the early 2020s). With respect to the entire study: AZD1222 recipients with second doses at about 4 weeks or about 12 weeks were pooled, because spike-specific TCR depth and breadth did not differ between schedules. TCR sequencing was performed for roughly 250 trial participants, of whom about 200 were given two doses of AZD1222 and around 25 were given two doses of MenACWY control vaccine. Trial participants were enrolled by age into 18-55, 56-69 and 70-plus year subgroups, with around 150, 28 and 57 TCR-sequenced participants respectively.

A word on this clone: Which antigen it targets is not known. No clone much larger than this one lies a single base away; base qualities are absent.

Taken with the paper, the label for time point translates to: baseline before first vaccination. Vaccinee samples were obtained from the UK trials COV001 and COV002, which included a single-blind randomized controlled phase 2/3 trial of AZD1222 (ChAdOx1 nCoV-19) in healthy adults. For TCRbeta chain sequencing, PBMC samples from trial participants were taken at day 0 and at day 28 after the second dose. The CDR3 regions of human TCRbeta chains were analyzed by immunosequencing. Per the source publication's procedure: Repertoire TCRs were matched against a reference library of SARS-CoV-2-specific TCRs generated with the MIRA antigen-specificity platform. Breadth was defined as the fraction of unique TCRs that were SARS-CoV-2-associated. Depth was defined as the fraction of total T cells that were SARS-CoV-2-associated. Using the MIRA data, each spike-specific TCR was mapped to the spike region that the TCR reacts to and placed in a CD4 or CD8 class. Log10-transformed breadth and depth values were compared by one-way ANOVA with Sidak's multiple comparisons tests. This immuneACCESS table, as held by TCRdb, lists in-frame sequences with V and J called but not all clones. Of the missing ones, under half trace to an unresolved V gene in checked studies; the others have no known cause. The V and J calls and the clone size are those of that table, but D and trimming were determined from the DNA. The sample includes more than 100,000 clones, with 70% to 90% observed a single time. Clones ranked in the top ten supply 7.7% of the sample.

Per the germline V gene (reference sequence), MNHEY is the CDR1 and SMNVEV is the CDR2. V has 6 bases trimmed and J has 3 bases trimmed; junction bases matching no gene number 10. The CDR3 contains 17 residues, cysteine and phenylalanine counted. CDR3 DNA is the only sequence kept; it has 51 bases, read in frame from the first base. What the authors observed across the whole study: Most participants were white British and females outnumbered males, and the authors suggested that clonal diversity may have been underestimated. After two AZD1222 doses, spike-specific TCR breadth and depth were significantly higher than at day 0 and than in MenACWY recipients. Conclusions about previously exposed vaccinees are limited because only five to seven AZD1222 recipients were SARS-CoV-2 seropositive at baseline. Nearly half of unique spike-specific TCRs reportedly recognized epitopes outside regions mutated in the B.1.351 and B.1.1.7 variants. In the small 56-69-year group, the increase in depth fell short of significance, most likely because of low power. Because no day 14 peak-response samples were available, repertoires were characterized only after the peak T cell response. The vaccine-associated CD4 TCRs covered the entire spike protein, and the dominant responses fell in regions 160-218 and 743-854.

Here the sequenced sample was peripheral blood, taken on day 0 of AZD1222 vaccination. This sequence was found in an adult in good health. The chain couples TRBV27 to TRBJ2-2; TRBD2 fits 10 bases in the junction. The base sequence is TGTGCCAGCAGCCGAGCGGGGGGGCCATCGGACACCGGGGAGCTGTTTTTT. It is translated as CASSRAGGPSDTGELFF.